Listed below are T cell receptor beta chains from one sample, sequenced in a study of OX40 agonist ivuxolimab in advanced cancers. Profiled with immunoSEQ multiplex PCR; TCRdb holds only in-frame clones, not every one. The repertoire includes around 68,000 clones, around 86% of them detected once, and about 0.37% sits in the top ten. The specimen comprised CD4+ or CD8+ T cells sorted from blood, sampled in a trial of the OX40 agonist ivuxolimab. These receptors originate from an adult with an advanced solid tumor such as melanoma, head and neck, liver or kidney cancer. Both conserved end residues are part of each CDR3. A D gene is named only where the DNA matches it firmly. The listing skips clone size in some rows; elsewhere it reads once, few, many or a size class.

V gene	clone size	J gene	D gene	CDR3 DNA	CDR3 protein
TRBV18	-	TRBJ2-5	TRBD2	TGTGCCAGCTCCCCGGGACTAGGAGAGACCCAGTACTTC	CASSPGLGETQYF
TRBV11-3	-	TRBJ2-5	TRBD2	TGTGCCAGCAGCTTAGGCGGGGGGGCCGGAGAGACCCAGTACTTC	CASSLGGGAGETQYF
TRBV5-1	-	TRBJ1-4	TRBD1	TGCGCCAGCAGCCCTAGGTCGGCGGGACAGCCCGAAAAACTGTTTTTT	CASSPRSAGQPEKLFF
TRBV7-9	-	TRBJ1-4	-	TGTGCCAGCAGCGTTAATGAAAAACTGTTTTTT	CASSVNEKLFF
TRBV5-4	few	TRBJ2-7	TRBD1	TGTGCCAGCAGCTGGGCGGGGACAGGGAGGTACGAGCAGTACTTC	CASSWAGTGRYEQYF
TRBV5-1	-	TRBJ2-1	-	TGCGCCAGCAGCCCACTGGAGGGCGGAAATGAGCAGTTCTTC	CASSPLEGGNEQFF
TRBV9	-	TRBJ1-2	-	TGTGCCAGCAGCGTAGGCTACCACCCAGGATCCTATGGCTACACCTTC	CASSVGYHPGSYGYTF
TRBV18	-	TRBJ2-2	-	TGTGCCAGCTCACCACCATCCCTGATTAACACCGGGGAGCTGTTTTTT	CASSPPSLINTGELFF
TRBV5-4	-	TRBJ1-3	-	TGTGCCAGCAGCTTAGGCCTCTCTGGAAACACCATATATTTT	CASSLGLSGNTIYF
TRBV2	-	TRBJ1-3	-	TGTGCCAGCAGTGAATTTGGTTTTGGAAACACCATATATTTT	CASSEFGFGNTIYF
TRBV5-6	-	TRBJ2-1	-	TGTGCCAGCAGCCCCTGGGGGGCGGGCAATGAGCAGTTCTTC	CASSPWGAGNEQFF
TRBV27	few	TRBJ1-1	TRBD1	TGTGCCAGCAGCTGGGGGACAGGGAACACTGAAGCTTTCTTT	CASSWGTGNTEAFF